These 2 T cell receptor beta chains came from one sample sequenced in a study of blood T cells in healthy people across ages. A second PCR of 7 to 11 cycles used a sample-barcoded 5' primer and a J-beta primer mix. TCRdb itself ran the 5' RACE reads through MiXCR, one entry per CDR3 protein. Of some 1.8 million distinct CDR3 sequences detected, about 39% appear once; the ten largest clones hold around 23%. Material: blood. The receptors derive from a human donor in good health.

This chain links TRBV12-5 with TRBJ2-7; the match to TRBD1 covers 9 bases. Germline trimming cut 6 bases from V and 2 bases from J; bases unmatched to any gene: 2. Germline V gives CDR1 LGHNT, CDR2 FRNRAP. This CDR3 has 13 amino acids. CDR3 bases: TGTGCTAGTGGGGGGGACAGGGCCTACGAGCAGTACTTC. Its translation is CASGGDRAYEQYF.

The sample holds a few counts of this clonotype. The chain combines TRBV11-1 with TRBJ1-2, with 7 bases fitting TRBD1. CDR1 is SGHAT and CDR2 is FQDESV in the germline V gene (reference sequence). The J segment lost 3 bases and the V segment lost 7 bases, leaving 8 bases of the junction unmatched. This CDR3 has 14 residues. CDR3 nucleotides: TGTGCCAGCACCAAATCCGGGACAGACTATGGCTACACCTTC. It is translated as CASTKSGTDYGYTF.